The clone carrying this T cell receptor beta chain has just a few counts. Profiled with immunoSEQ multiplex PCR; TCRdb holds only in-frame clones, not every one. The sample includes about 190,000 clones, roughly 88% of them seen just once. In terms of age and location, participants ranged from roughly 18 to 100 years and lived in about 25 US areas. The CDR3 loop spans 16 amino acids. Unmatched junction bases numbered 4, after V lost 0 bases and J lost 4 bases. CDR1 MGHRA and CDR2 YSYEKL come from the germline V gene. This sample stems from a study of blood T cell repertoires in COVID-19. Whole-study context: Donors in the United States, Italy and Spain gave samples during acute or convalescent COVID-19. From T cells, B-cell-depleted T cells, or PBMCs came the material, which was cDNA or gDNA.

V gene TRBV4-1 combines with J gene TRBJ2-1; TRBD2 matches at 9 bases. This TCR came from a woman younger than 45 who had recovered from COVID-19. Source material: PBMCs or T cells enriched from blood (not recorded which). The CDR3 loop is CASSQDPSGEYNEQFF. The CDR3 bases are TGCGCCAGCAGCCAAGACCCTAGCGGGGAATACAATGAGCAGTTCTTC.